This T cell receptor beta chain was sequenced for a study of identifying expanded T cells in peripheral blood. Whole-study findings and limits: Across healthy donors, higher total template counts meant significantly greater roughly 2-week count variance. Differentially abundant clones: around 1.2 between replicates, 16.4 at around 14 days, 18 to 20 at four.

The repertoire was sequenced with immunoSEQ multiplex PCR; TCRdb's copy has only in-frame clones and lacks some. The table includes about 100,000 clones, approximately 88% detected once. Trimming left V 4 bases short and J 3 bases short, with 9 bases between. Germline values: CDR1 KGHSH, CDR2 LQKENI. The CDR3 has 13 residues. Healthy donors had no documented immune events, such as infections, while sampled. About this clone: Its cognate antigen is unknown.

This clonotype was obtained from a person between 18 and 75 years old in good health. The chain links TRBV18 to TRBJ1-2; no reliable D call. The sample consisted of blood. CDR3 DNA sequence: TGTGCCAGCTCACTGGGGAATGACTATGGCTACACCTTC. Translation: CASSLGNDYGYTF. The full variable domain, rest sourced from reference TRBV18 and TRBJ1-2, is NAGVMQNPRHLVRRRGQEARLRCSPMKGHSHVYWYRQLPEEGLKFMVYLQKENIIDESGMPKERFSAEFPKEGPSILRIQQVVRGDSAAYFCASSLGNDYGYTFGSGTRLTVV.